The clone carrying this T cell receptor (beta chain) was counted a single time. What it binds is not known. These data are taken from a study of vaccination effects on CD4 cells after COVID-19. Study at large: Post-vaccine sampling occurred a median 72 days after the second dose. The study's findings and limits: Marked clonal contraction of both clone types appeared late after vaccination.

ViraFEST used viral peptide pools to expand antigen-specific CD4+ T cells before sequencing. Once cultured for under 11 days, the cells underwent separation to obtain CD4+ T cells. Each person got two doses of an mRNA SARS-CoV-2 vaccine, BNT162b2 or mRNA-1273. PBMC were cultured at around 2 million per well with about 10 IU/ml IL-2 and roughly 10 ug/ml peptides. On day 3 and again on day 7, half the medium was replaced with IL-2 medium. Assay used: immunoSEQ multiplex PCR; TCRdb lists only in-frame clones, some missing. The profile shows roughly 70,000 clones, roughly 76% of them singletons. Trimming left V 0 bases short and J 2 bases short, with 9 bases between. The CDR3 totals 15 residues. The germline V gene has CDR1 KGHSH and CDR2 LQKENI.

V usage is TRBV18 and J usage is TRBJ2-3; D may be TRBD2 (6 bases). The sample consisted of CD4+ T cells from PBMCs cultured with HCoV-OC43 spike peptides, taken after COVID-19 vaccination. Specified subset: HCoV-OC43 spike overlapping peptide pool stimulation. This receptor was obtained from a human donor who received a COVID-19 vaccine. CDR3: CASSPPRGNTDTQYF. In nucleotides, the CDR3 is TGTGCCAGCTCACCACCCCGCGGGAACACAGATACGCAGTATTTT. The full variable domain, with the rest looked up from reference TRBV18 and TRBJ2-3, is NAGVMQNPRHLVRRRGQEARLRCSPMKGHSHVYWYRQLPEEGLKFMVYLQKENIIDESGMPKERFSAEFPKEGPSILRIQQVVRGDSAAYFCASSPPRGNTDTQYFGPGTRLTVL.